The clone carrying this T cell receptor (beta chain) was seen only a few times. This sample's TCRbeta library carried unique molecular identifier barcodes. TCRdb redid the calling of the PCR reads with MiXCR, one entry per CDR3 protein. The data contain some 640,000 distinct CDR3 sequences, around 17% of them singletons. This specimen comes from a study of T-cell reconstitution after alpha-beta-depleted transplantation in children. The receptor's source is a human donor who donated a stem cell graft to a child with acute myeloid leukemia. The material sequenced was PBMCs from the stem cell graft donor, taken from the stem cell graft.

The CDR3 DNA is TGTGCCAGCAGCTTAACGATGGGGGGGACCTACGAGCAGTACTTC. It encodes CASSLTMGGTYEQYF. This sequence joins TRBV7-3 and TRBJ2-7; 7 nucleotides align to TRBD2. The V segment lost 0 bases and the J segment 2 bases; nucleotides outside the gene matches: 4. This CDR3 is 15 amino acids long. Per germline, CDR1 SGHTA and CDR2 FQGTGA. The full variable domain, completed using reference TRBV7-3 and TRBJ2-7, is GAGVSQTPSNKVTEKGKYVELRCDPISGHTALYWYRQSLGQGPEFLIYFQGTGAADDSGLPNDRFFAVRPEGSVSTLKIQRTERGDSAVYLCASSLTMGGTYEQYFGPGTRLTVT.